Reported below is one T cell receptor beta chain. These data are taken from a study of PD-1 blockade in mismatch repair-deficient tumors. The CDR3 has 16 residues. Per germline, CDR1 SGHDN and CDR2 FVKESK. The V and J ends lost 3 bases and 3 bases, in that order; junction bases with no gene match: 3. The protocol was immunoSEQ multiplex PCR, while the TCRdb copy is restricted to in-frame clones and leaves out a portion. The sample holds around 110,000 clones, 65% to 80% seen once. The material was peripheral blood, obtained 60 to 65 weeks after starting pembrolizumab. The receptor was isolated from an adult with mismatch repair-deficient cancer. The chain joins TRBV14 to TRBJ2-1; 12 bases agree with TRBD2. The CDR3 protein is CASSHLAGGLYNEQFF. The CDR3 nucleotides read TGTGCCAGCAGCCATCTAGCGGGAGGGCTCTACAATGAGCAGTTCTTC.